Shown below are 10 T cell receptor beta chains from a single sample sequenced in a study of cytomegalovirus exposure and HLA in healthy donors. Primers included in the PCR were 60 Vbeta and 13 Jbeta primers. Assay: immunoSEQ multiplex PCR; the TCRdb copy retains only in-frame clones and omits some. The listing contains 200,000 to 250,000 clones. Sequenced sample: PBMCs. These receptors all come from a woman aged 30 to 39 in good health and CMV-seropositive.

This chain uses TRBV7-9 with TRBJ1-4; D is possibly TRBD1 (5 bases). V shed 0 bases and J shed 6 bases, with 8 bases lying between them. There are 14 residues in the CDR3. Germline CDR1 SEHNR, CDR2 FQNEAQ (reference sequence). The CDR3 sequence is CASSLAQGYEKLFF. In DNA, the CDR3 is TGTGCCAGCAGCTTAGCCCAGGGCTATGAAAAACTGTTTTTT.

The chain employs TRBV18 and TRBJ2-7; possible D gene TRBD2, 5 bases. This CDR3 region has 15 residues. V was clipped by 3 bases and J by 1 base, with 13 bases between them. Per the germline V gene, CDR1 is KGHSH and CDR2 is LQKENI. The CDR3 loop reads CASSPQRQASYEQYF. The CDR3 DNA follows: TGTGCCAGCTCACCTCAGCGGCAGGCATCCTACGAGCAGTACTTC.

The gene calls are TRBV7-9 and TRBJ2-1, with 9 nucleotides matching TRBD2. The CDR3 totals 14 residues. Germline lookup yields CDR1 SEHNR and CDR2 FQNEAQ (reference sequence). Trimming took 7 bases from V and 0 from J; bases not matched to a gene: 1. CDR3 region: CASKAGGSYNEQFF. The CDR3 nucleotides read TGTGCCAGCAAAGCGGGGGGCTCCTACAATGAGCAGTTCTTC.

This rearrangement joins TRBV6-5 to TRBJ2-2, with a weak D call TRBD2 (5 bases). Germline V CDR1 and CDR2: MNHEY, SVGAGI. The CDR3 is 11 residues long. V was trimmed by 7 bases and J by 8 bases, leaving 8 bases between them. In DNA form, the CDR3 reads TGTGCCAGCACCACGGGGGGGGAGCTGTTTTTT. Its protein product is CASTTGGELFF.

The chain's CDR3 is CASSLTQDSGYEQYF. The CDR3 DNA sequence: TGCGCCAGCAGTCTCACCCAGGACAGCGGCTACGAGCAGTACTTC. The chain couples TRBV4-1 to TRBJ2-7; D is perhaps TRBD1 (6 bases). Deletions cut 6 bases from V and 3 bases from J, with 18 bases between. This CDR3 is built from 15 residues. CDR1 MGHRA and CDR2 YSYEKL come from the germline V gene.

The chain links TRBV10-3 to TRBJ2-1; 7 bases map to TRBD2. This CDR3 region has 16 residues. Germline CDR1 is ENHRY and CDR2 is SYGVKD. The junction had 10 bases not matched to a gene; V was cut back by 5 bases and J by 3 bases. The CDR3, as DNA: TGTGCCATCAGTCCAGGCGGGGGAAGGGGCTACAATGAGCAGTTCTTC. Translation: CAISPGGGRGYNEQFF.

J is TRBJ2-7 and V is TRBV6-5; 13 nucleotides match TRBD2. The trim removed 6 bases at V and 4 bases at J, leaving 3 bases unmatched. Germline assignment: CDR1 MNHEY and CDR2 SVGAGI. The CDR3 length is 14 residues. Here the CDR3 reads CASRPGLAGYEQYF. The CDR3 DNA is TGTGCCAGCAGGCCGGGACTAGCGGGATACGAGCAGTACTTC.

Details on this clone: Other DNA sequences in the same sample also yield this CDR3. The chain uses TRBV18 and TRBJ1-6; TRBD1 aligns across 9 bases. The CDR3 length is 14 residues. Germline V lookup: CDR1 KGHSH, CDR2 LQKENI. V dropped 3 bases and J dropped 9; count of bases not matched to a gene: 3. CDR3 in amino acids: CASSPGQGGSPLHF. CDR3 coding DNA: TGTGCCAGCTCACCGGGACAGGGAGGTTCACCCCTCCACTTT. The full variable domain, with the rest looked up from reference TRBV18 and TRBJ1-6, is NAGVMQNPRHLVRRRGQEARLRCSPMKGHSHVYWYRQLPEEGLKFMVYLQKENIIDESGMPKERFSAEFPKEGPSILRIQQVVRGDSAAYFCASSPGQGGSPLHFGNGTRLTVT.

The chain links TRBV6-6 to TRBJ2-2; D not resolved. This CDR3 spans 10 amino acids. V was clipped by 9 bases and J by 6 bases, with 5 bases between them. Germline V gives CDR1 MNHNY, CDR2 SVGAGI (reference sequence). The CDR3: CASSPGELFF. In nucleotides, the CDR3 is TGTGCCAGTTCTCCCGGGGAGCTGTTTTTT.

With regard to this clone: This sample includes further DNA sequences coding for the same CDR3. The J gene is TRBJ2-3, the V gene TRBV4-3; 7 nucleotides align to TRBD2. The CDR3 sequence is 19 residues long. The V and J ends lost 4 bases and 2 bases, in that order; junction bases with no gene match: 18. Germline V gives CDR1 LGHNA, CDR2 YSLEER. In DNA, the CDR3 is TGCGCCAGCAGCCTTGAAGCCGTTCCGGGAGGCTCAATCACAGATACGCAGTATTTT. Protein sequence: CASSLEAVPGGSITDTQYF.